This entry lists 10 T cell receptor beta chains sequenced from one sample in a study of T cells after yellow fever vaccination. TCRdb redid the calling of the 5' RACE reads with MiXCR, one entry per CDR3 protein. The profile shows roughly 300,000 distinct CDR3 sequences, around 8.1% of them singletons. This specimen was PBMCs, taken approximately 40 days after the first yellow fever vaccination. The receptors derive from a man between 18 and 35 years old who received the YFV17D yellow fever vaccine.

The V gene is TRBV5-4, the J gene TRBJ2-1; perhaps TRBD2 as D (7 bases). V was shortened by 2 bases and J by 8 bases, with 14 bases between the two germline ends. Germline V gene sequence: CDR1 SGHNT, CDR2 YYREEE (reference sequence). CDR3 length: 14 residues. The CDR3 sequence is CASSFGGALDEQFF. DNA of the CDR3: TGTGCCAGCAGCTTTGGGGGGGCGCTTGATGAGCAGTTCTTC.

This clonotype was seen only a few times. The CDR3 reads CASSRDSLDEQFF. CDR3 nucleotides: TGTGCCAGCTCCCGGGACAGTTTGGATGAGCAGTTCTTC. V gene TRBV18 combines with J gene TRBJ2-1; 7 bases are a match to TRBD1. The CDR3 covers 13 residues. CDR1 and CDR2 (germline): KGHSH, LQKENI. The V gene end was trimmed by 6 bases and the J gene end by 8 bases; junction bases not matched to a gene: 7.

This clonotype was seen a handful of times. The chain carries TRBV5-1 and TRBJ2-7; D perhaps matches TRBD1 (6 bases). V lost 6 bases to trimming and J lost 3 bases, with 19 bases between them. Germline values: CDR1 SGHRS, CDR2 YFSETQ. CDR3 length: 15 amino acids. CDR3 DNA sequence: TGCGCCAGCATTCCAGACGTGGACAGAGGCTACGAGCAGTACTTC. It codes for CASIPDVDRGYEQYF. The full variable domain, with the rest looked up from reference TRBV5-1 and TRBJ2-7, is KAGVTQTPRYLIKTRGQQVTLSCSPISGHRSVSWYQQTPGQGLQFLFEYFSETQRNKGNFPGRFSGRQFSNSRSEMNVSTLELGDSALYLCASIPDVDRGYEQYFGPGTRLTVT.

This clonotype was observed a handful of times. The rearrangement uses TRBV9 and TRBJ1-1; 10 nucleotides agree with TRBD1. V dropped 0 bases and J dropped 4; count of bases not matched to a gene: 3. The CDR3 covers 15 residues. The germline V gene encodes CDR1 SGDLS and CDR2 YYNGEE. This CDR3 reads CASSVGGTGATEAFF. The CDR3 coding sequence is TGTGCCAGCAGCGTAGGGGGGACAGGGGCCACTGAAGCTTTCTTT.

This clonotype has only a few counts. The rearrangement links TRBV6-1 to TRBJ1-1; 10 nucleotides line up with TRBD1. V shed 6 bases and J 5 bases; nucleotides not matched to a gene: 6. Germline V lookup: CDR1 MNHNS, CDR2 SASEGT. The CDR3 contains 14 residues. The CDR3 here is CASRDRGVGTEAFF. The DNA of the CDR3 is TGTGCCAGCAGGGACAGGGGGGTAGGGACTGAAGCTTTCTTT.

This clonotype was recorded at least ten times. The gene calls are TRBV5-1 and TRBJ2-2; D not resolved. Deletions cut 1 base from V and 6 bases from J, with 4 bases between. Germline values: CDR1 SGHRS, CDR2 YFSETQ. The CDR3 is 12 amino acids. The CDR3 sequence: CASSLKAGELFF. The CDR3 bases are TGCGCCAGCAGCTTGAAGGCCGGGGAGCTGTTTTTT.

The rearrangement joins TRBV21-1 to TRBJ1-3. TRBV21-1 is a pseudogene locus. The CDR3 runs 17 residues. The CDR3 DNA sequence: TGTGCCAGCAGCAAAGTAAGGAGTGGGTCCTCTGGAAACACCATATATTTT. This sequence encodes CASSKVRSGSSGNTIYF.

There are a few counts of this clonotype. The rearrangement joins TRBV6-1 to TRBJ2-3; 8 bases align to TRBD1. Germline V gene sequence: CDR1 MNHNS, CDR2 SASEGT. The length of the CDR3 is 15 residues. With 7 bases clipped from V and 5 bases from J, the junction kept 11 bases outside the gene matches. In DNA form, the CDR3 reads TGTGCCAGCACCAACACTGACAGGGGTAGAGATACGCAGTATTTT. It translates to CASTNTDRGRDTQYF.

This clonotype showed up just a few times. The genes are TRBV29-1 and TRBJ2-3; D may be TRBD2 (7 bases). This CDR3 spans 19 amino acids. Trimming pared 2 bases from V and 6 bases from J, leaving 30 bases between. The V gene's germline CDR1 is SQVTM and CDR2 ANQGSEA. CDR3 loop: CSVEWGRSSIGGAWDTQYF. CDR3 in DNA: TGCAGCGTTGAATGGGGACGAAGCTCAATTGGGGGGGCTTGGGATACGCAGTATTTT.

The rearrangement links TRBV20-1 to TRBJ2-3; perhaps TRBD2 as D (6 bases). Between the trimmed V and J ends, which lost 6 bases and 1 base, there was a span of 17 bases. The CDR3 consists of 15 residues. Germline CDR1 and CDR2: DFQATT and SNEGSKA (reference sequence). The chain's CDR3 is CSAPRRGSRTDTQYF. The CDR3 DNA reads as TGCAGTGCCCCAAGGCGGGGTTCTCGCACAGATACGCAGTATTTT.